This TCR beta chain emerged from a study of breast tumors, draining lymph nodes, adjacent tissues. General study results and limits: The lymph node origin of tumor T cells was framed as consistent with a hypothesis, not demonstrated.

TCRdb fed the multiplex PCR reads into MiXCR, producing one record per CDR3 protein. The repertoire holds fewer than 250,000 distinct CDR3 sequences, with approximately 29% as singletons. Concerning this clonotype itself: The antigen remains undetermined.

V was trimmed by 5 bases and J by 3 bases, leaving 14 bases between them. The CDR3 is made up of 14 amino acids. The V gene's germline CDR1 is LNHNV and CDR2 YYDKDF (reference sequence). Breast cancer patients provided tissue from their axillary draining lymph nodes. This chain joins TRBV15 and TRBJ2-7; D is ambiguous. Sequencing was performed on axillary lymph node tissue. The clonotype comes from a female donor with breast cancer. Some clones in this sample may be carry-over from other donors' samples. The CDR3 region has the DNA TGTGCCACCAGCTCACCACTATCTGACTACGAGCAGTACTTC. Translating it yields CATSSPLSDYEQYF.